This T cell receptor beta chain originates from a study of a mutant IDH1 vaccine in newly diagnosed glioma. Study-wide background: Vaccination followed radiotherapy alone by 4-6 weeks, or accompanied temozolomide cycles. General study results and limits: Induction of immune responses by the vaccine occurred in about 95% of patients.

Points on this clone: The target antigen is unknown.

The length of the CDR3 is 15 residues. V lost 4 bases and J 0 bases, leaving 12 bases between the germline ends. Germline values: CDR1 KGHSH, CDR2 LQKENI. The time point denotes: week 5, during vaccination. Vaccination used 300 ug of mutant IDH1 20-mer peptide per dose, with topical imiquimod. Some clones are missing from TCRdb's copy, which holds only in-frame ones; the method was immunoSEQ multiplex PCR. The sample has more than 40,000 clones, roughly 78% seen once. The source was PBMCs, collected from a glioma patient whose treatment included an IDH1 peptide vaccine. The source is a woman aged 40 to 55 with glioma. The rearrangement joins TRBV18 to TRBJ1-1, with D possibly TRBD1 on 6 matching bases. The CDR3 coding sequence is TGTGCCAGCTCACAGCCAGGGGTTATGAACACTGAAGCTTTCTTT. Amino acid sequence: CASSQPGVMNTEAFF. Looking up the rest from reference TRBV18 and TRBJ1-1 gives the full variable domain: NAGVMQNPRHLVRRRGQEARLRCSPMKGHSHVYWYRQLPEEGLKFMVYLQKENIIDESGMPKERFSAEFPKEGPSILRIQQVVRGDSAAYFCASSQPGVMNTEAFFGQGTRLTVV.